The sample holds one count of the clone carrying this T cell receptor (beta chain). The data were obtained in a study of T cell responses to AZD1222 COVID-19 vaccine. V gave up 7 bases and J gave up 3 bases; unmatched junction bases: 3. There are 13 residues in the CDR3. Germline values: CDR1 KGHDR, CDR2 SFDVKD. Profiling relied on immunoSEQ multiplex PCR, and the TCRdb table lists in-frame clones only, not all of them. The repertoire includes some 120,000 clones, approximately 89% of them detected once, and approximately 4.7% sits in the top ten. The sequencing used peripheral blood, collected 28 days after the second AZD1222 dose. The clonotype comes from an adult who received the AZD1222 COVID-19 vaccine. J is TRBJ1-1 and V is TRBV24-1, with 8 bases that match TRBD1. CDR3: CATRDRVDTEAFF. The CDR3 coding sequence is TGTGCCACCAGGGACAGGGTGGACACTGAAGCTTTCTTT.